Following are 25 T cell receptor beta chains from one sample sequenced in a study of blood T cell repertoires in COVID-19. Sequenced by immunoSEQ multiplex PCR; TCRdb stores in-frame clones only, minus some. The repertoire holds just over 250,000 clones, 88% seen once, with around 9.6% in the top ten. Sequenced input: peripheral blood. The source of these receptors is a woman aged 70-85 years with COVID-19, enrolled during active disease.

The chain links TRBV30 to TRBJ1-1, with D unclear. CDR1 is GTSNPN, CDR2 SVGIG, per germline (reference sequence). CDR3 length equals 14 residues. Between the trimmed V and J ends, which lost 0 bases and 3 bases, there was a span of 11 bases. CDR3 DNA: TGTGCCTGGAGTGTTGGACTGGGCCACACTGAAGCTTTCTTT. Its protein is CAWSVGLGHTEAFF.

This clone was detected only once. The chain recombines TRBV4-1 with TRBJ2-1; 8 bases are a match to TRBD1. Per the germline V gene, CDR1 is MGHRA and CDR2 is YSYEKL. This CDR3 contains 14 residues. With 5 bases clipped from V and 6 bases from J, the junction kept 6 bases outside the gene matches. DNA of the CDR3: TGCGCCAGCAGCTCACGACAGGGGTCCAATGAGCAGTTCTTC. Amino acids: CASSSRQGSNEQFF.

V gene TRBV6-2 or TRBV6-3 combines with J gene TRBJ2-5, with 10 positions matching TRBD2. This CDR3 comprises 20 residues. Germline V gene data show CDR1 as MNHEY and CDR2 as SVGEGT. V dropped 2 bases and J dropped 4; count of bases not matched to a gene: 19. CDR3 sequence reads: CASSYPDRAVLAGVGETQYF. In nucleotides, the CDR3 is TGTGCCAGCAGTTACCCAGACAGGGCTGTGCTAGCGGGAGTTGGAGAGACCCAGTACTTC.

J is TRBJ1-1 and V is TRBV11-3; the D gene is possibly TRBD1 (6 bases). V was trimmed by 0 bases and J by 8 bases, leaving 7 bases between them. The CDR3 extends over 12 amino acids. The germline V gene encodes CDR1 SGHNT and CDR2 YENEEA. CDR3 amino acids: CASSLEQGEAFF. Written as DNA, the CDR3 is TGTGCCAGCAGCTTAGAACAGGGCGAAGCTTTCTTT.

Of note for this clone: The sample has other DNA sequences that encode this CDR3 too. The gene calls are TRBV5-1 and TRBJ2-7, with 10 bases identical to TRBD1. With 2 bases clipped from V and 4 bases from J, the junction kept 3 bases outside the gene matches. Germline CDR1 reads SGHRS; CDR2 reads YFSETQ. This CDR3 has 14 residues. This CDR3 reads CASSLGQGGYEQYF. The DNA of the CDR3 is TGCGCCAGCAGCTTAGGACAGGGGGGATACGAGCAGTACTTC.

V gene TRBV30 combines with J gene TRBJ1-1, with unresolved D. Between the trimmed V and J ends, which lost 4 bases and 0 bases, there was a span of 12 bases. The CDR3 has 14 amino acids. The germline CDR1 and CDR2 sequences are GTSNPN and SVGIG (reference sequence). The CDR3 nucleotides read TGTGCCTGGAAGCCCGTCTTGCTGAACACTGAAGCTTTCTTT. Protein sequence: CAWKPVLLNTEAFF.

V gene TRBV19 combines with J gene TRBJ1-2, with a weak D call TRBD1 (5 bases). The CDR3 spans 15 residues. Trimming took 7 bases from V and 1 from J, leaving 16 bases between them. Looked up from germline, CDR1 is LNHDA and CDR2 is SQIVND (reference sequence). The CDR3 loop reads CASTAGAGGNYGYTF. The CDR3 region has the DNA TGTGCCAGTACCGCGGGTGCGGGGGGTAACTATGGCTACACCTTC.

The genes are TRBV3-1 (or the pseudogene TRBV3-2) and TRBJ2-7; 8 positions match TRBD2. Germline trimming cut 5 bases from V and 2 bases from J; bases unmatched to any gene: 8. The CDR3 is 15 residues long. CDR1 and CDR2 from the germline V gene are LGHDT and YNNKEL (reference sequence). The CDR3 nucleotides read TGTGCCAGCAGCTTGGCGGGAGGCGCCACCTACGAGCAGTACTTC. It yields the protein CASSLAGGATYEQYF.

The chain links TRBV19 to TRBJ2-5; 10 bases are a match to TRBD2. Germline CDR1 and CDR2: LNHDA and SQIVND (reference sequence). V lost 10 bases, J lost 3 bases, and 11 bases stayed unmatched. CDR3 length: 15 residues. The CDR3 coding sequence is TGTGCCACTACTAGCGGGATAGGAAAAGAAGAGACCCAGTACTTC. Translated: CATTSGIGKEETQYF.

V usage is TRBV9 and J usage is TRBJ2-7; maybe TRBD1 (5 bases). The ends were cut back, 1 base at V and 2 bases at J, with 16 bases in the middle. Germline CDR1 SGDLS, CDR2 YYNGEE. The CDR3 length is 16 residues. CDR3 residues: CASSVRADSPPYEQYF. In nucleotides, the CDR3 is TGTGCCAGCAGCGTAAGGGCAGACAGTCCCCCCTACGAGCAGTACTTC.

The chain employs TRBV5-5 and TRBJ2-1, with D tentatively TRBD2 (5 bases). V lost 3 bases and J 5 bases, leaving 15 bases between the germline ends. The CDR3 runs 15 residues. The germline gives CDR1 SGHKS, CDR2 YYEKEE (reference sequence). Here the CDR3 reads CASSSTGSDHNEQFF. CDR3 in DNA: TGTGCCAGCAGCTCAACGGGGAGCGACCACAATGAGCAGTTCTTC.

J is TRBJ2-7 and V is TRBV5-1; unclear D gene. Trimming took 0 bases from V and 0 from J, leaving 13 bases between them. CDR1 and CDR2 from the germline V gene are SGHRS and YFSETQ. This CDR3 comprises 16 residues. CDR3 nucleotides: TGCGCCAGCAGCTTGGAGGCGGAAACGAGCTCCTACGAGCAGTACTTC. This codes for CASSLEAETSSYEQYF.

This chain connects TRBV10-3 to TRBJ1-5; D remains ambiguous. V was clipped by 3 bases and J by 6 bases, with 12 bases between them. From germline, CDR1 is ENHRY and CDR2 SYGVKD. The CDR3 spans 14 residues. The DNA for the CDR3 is TGTGCCATCAGTGAAGTCACAACGGGTCAGCCCCAGCATTTT. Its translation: CAISEVTTGQPQHF.

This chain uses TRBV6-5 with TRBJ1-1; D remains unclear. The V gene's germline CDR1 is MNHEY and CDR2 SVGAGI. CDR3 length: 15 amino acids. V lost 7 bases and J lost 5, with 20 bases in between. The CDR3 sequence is CASTTGMKGVTEAFF. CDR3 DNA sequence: TGTGCCAGCACCACGGGGATGAAAGGAGTAACTGAAGCTTTCTTT.

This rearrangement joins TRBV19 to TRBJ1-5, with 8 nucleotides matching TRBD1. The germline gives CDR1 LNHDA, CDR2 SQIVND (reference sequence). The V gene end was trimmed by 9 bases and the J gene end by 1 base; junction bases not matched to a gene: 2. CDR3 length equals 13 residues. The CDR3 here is CASRDRSNQPQHF. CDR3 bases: TGTGCCAGCAGGGACAGGAGCAATCAGCCCCAGCATTTT.

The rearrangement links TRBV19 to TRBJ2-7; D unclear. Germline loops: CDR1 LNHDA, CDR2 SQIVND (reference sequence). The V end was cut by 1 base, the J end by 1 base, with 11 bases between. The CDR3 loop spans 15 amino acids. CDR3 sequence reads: CASSIAQTGSYEQYF. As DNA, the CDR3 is TGTGCCAGTAGTATAGCCCAGACTGGATCCTACGAGCAGTACTTC. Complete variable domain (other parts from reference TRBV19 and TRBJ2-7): DGGITQSPKYLFRKEGQNVTLSCEQNLNHDAMYWYRQDPGQGLRLIYYSQIVNDFQKGDIAEGYSVSREKKESFPLTVTSAQKNPTAFYLCASSIAQTGSYEQYFGPGTRLTVT.

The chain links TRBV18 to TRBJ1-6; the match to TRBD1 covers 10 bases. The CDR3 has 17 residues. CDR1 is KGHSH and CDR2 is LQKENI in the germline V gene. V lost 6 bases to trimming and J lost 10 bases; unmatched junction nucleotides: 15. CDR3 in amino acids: CASSLRQGTGAGSPLHF. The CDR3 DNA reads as TGTGCCAGCTCGCTCCGCCAAGGGACAGGGGCCGGATCACCCCTCCACTTT.

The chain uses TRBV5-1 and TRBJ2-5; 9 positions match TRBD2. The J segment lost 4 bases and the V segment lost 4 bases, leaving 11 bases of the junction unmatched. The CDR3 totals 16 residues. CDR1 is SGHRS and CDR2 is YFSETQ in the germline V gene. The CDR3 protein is CASSPSRREGPETQYF. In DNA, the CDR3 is TGCGCCAGCAGCCCGTCTCGGCGGGAGGGCCCAGAGACCCAGTACTTC.

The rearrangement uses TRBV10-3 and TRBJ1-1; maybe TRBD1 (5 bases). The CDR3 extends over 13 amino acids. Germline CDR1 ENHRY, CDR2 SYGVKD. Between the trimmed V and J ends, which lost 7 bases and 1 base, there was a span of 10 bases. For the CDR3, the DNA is TGTGCCATCAAGGGGCAGGGGAACACTGAAGCTTTCTTT. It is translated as CAIKGQGNTEAFF.

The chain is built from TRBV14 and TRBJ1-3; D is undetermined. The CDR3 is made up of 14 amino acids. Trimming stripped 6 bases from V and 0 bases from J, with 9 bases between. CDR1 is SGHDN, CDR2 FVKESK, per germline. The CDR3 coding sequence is TGTGCCAGCAGTCGACTCCGCTCTGGAAACACCATATATTTT. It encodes CASSRLRSGNTIYF.

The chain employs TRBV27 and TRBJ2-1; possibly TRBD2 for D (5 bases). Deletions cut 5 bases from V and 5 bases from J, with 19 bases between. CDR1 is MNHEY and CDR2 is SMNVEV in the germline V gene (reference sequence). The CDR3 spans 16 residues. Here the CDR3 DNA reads TGTGCCAGCAGTCAGTACGATCCTGGAGCGGACAATGAGCAGTTCTTC. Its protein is CASSQYDPGADNEQFF.

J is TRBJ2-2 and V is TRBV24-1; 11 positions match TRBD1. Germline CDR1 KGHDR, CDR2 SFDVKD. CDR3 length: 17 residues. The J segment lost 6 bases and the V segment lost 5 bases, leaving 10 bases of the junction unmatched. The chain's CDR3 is CATSGHPGQGGSGELFF. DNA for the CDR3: TGTGCCACCAGTGGTCACCCGGGACAGGGGGGGTCCGGGGAGCTGTTTTTT.

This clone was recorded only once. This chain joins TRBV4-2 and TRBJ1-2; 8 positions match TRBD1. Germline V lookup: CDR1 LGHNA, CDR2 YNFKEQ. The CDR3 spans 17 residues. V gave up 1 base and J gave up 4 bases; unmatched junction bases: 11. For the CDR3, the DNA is TGTGCCAGCAGCCAAGGTAGCCGGGACAGGATTACCTATGGCTACACCTTC. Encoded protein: CASSQGSRDRITYGYTF.

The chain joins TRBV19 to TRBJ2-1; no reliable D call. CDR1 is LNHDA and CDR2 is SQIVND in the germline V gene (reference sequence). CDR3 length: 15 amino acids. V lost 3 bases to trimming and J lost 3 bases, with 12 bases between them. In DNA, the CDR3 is TGTGCCAGTAGTATTCGCGGTGATCTCTACAATGAGCAGTTCTTC. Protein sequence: CASSIRGDLYNEQFF.

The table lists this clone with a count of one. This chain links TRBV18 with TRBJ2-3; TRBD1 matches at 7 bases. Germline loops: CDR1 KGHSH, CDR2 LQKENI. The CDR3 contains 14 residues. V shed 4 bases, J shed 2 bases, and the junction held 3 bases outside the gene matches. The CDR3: CASSLGQATDTQYF. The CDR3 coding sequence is TGTGCCAGCTCACTTGGACAGGCCACAGATACGCAGTATTTT.